The 10 T cell receptor beta chains below all came from one sample that was sequenced in a study of vaccination and CD4 T cells after COVID-19. Stated treatment: roughly nine-day PBMC culture with coronavirus spike peptide pools or control peptides (ViraFEST assay). The antigens of these receptors remain unknown. The study sequenced cultured CD4+ T cell DNA using the Oncomine TCR Beta short-read assay. TCRdb independently ran MiXCR on the PCR reads; one entry per CDR3 protein. Among about 15,000 distinct CDR3 sequences listed, roughly 53% were seen once. Sequenced here: CD4+ T cells from blood, cultured in vitro, sampled before SARS-CoV-2 vaccination. These receptors came from a human donor who had recovered from COVID-19.

The gene calls are TRBV6-2 or TRBV6-3 and TRBJ2-7, with D possibly matching TRBD2 (7 bases). Germline CDR1 and CDR2: MNHEY and SVGEGT. This CDR3 has 15 amino acids. V gave up 3 bases and J gave up 2 bases, with 14 bases separating them. The DNA of the CDR3 is TGTGCCAGCAGTTATTTAGGGGGGGATGCCTACGAGCAGTACTTC. It translates to CASSYLGGDAYEQYF.

The chain carries TRBV4-1 and TRBJ1-2; D remains unclear. Deletions cut 0 bases from V and 6 bases from J, with 8 bases between. CDR1 MGHRA and CDR2 YSYEKL come from the germline V gene. The CDR3 loop spans 13 amino acids. The DNA for the CDR3 is TGCGCCAGCAGCCAAGAACCGGGGAATGGCTACACCTTC. Translating it yields CASSQEPGNGYTF.

The genes are TRBV7-2 and TRBJ2-6; D gene unclear. V lost 2 bases and J 0 bases, leaving 8 bases between the germline ends. CDR1 SGHTA and CDR2 FQGNSA come from the germline V gene. CDR3 length: 16 amino acids. CDR3 sequence: CASSLRTTSGANVLTF. CDR3 nucleotide sequence: TGTGCCAGCAGCTTACGAACAACCTCTGGGGCCAACGTCCTGACTTTC.

The chain has TRBV25-1 and TRBJ1-3; D ambiguous. The CDR3 has 15 residues. V lost 3 bases and J 0 bases, leaving 9 bases between the germline ends. Germline loops: CDR1 MGHDK, CDR2 SYGVNS. CDR3: CASSDGRYSGNTIYF. The CDR3 nucleotides are TGTGCCAGCAGTGACGGACGGTACTCTGGAAACACCATATATTTT.

In this sample, this clonotype turned up a few times. The chain uses TRBV6-1 and TRBJ2-2; TRBD2 is a possible D gene (6 bases). The length of the CDR3 is 15 residues. In germline, CDR1 is MNHNS, CDR2 SASEGT. V lost 7 bases to trimming and J lost 1 base, with 13 bases between them. The DNA for the CDR3 is TGTGCCAGCAAGATGGAGGGAGGGAACACCGGGGAGCTGTTTTTT. Protein: CASKMEGGNTGELFF.

The genes are TRBV20-1 and TRBJ2-3, with 10 bases fitting TRBD1. Germline CDR1 and CDR2: DFQATT and SNEGSKA (reference sequence). Unmatched junction bases numbered 6, after V lost 6 bases and J lost 3 bases. This CDR3 contains 14 residues. The CDR3 DNA reads as TGCAGTGCAGTGAGGGGACAGGGGACAGATACGCAGTATTTT. Encoded protein: CSAVRGQGTDTQYF.

The CDR3 DNA is TGCGCCAGCAGCTTTAGTCTAGCGGAACTCACAGATACGCAGTATTTT. Its protein is CASSFSLAELTDTQYF. V gene TRBV5-1 combines with J gene TRBJ2-3; 7 bases are shared with TRBD2. The CDR3 runs 16 residues. The germline V gene encodes CDR1 SGHRS and CDR2 YFSETQ. V lost 2 bases to trimming and J lost 2 bases; unmatched junction nucleotides: 8. Looking up the rest from reference TRBV5-1 and TRBJ2-3 gives the full variable domain: KAGVTQTPRYLIKTRGQQVTLSCSPISGHRSVSWYQQTPGQGLQFLFEYFSETQRNKGNFPGRFSGRQFSNSRSEMNVSTLELGDSALYLCASSFSLAELTDTQYFGPGTRLTVL.

The gene calls are TRBV5-1 and TRBJ2-7; D is ambiguous. There are 14 residues in the CDR3. V was clipped by 4 bases and J by 2 bases, with 13 bases between them. From germline, CDR1 is SGHRS and CDR2 YFSETQ. CDR3 sequence: CASSIRPSTYEQYF. CDR3 coding DNA: TGCGCCAGCAGCATTCGACCGAGTACCTACGAGCAGTACTTC.

The chain links TRBV29-1 to TRBJ2-3; 8 bases agree with TRBD1. Germline CDR1 SQVTM, CDR2 ANQGSEA. The length of the CDR3 is 15 residues. The junction had 7 bases not matched to a gene; V was cut back by 5 bases and J by 0 bases. The CDR3, as DNA: TGCAGCGTTTATCGACAGGGGATTAGCACAGATACGCAGTATTTT. Its translation: CSVYRQGISTDTQYF.

CDR3 loop: CASSMVAGPNTEAFF. As DNA, the CDR3 is TGTGCCAGTAGTATGGTGGCAGGCCCGAACACTGAAGCTTTCTTT. The gene calls are TRBV19 and TRBJ1-1; D unclear. Germline V gene data show CDR1 as LNHDA and CDR2 as SQIVND (reference sequence). The V and J ends lost 3 bases and 1 base respectively, with 12 bases between them. The CDR3 length is 15 residues.